These 6 T cell receptor beta chains were sequenced from one sample in a study of cytomegalovirus exposure and HLA in healthy donors. Researchers ran the PCR with 60 Vbeta and 13 Jbeta primers. Here immunoSEQ multiplex PCR was the method, and the copy in TCRdb shows in-frame clones only, minus some. The sample has under 250,000 clones; 80% to 85% are singletons. The sample was PBMCs. These receptors came from a woman between 55 and 75 years old in good health and CMV-seropositive.

V gene TRBV7-9 combines with J gene TRBJ2-5; D call uncertain. Germline V gene sequence: CDR1 SEHNR, CDR2 FQNEAQ (reference sequence). The CDR3 length is 13 residues. Trimming removed 3 bases from V and 6 bases from J, with 11 bases in between. As DNA, the CDR3 is TGTGCCAGCAGCTTTGGAAGCGAAAAGACCCAGTACTTC. It specifies CASSFGSEKTQYF. Full variable domain (missing parts from reference TRBV7-9 and TRBJ2-5): DTGVSQNPRHKITKRGQNVTFRCDPISEHNRLYWYRQTLGQGPEFLTYFQNEAQLEKSRLLSDRFSAERPKGSFSTLEIQRTEQGDSAMYLCASSFGSEKTQYFGPGTRLLVL.

The chain employs TRBV12-5 and TRBJ1-1; the D gene is possibly TRBD1 (5 bases). CDR1 is LGHNT and CDR2 is FRNRAP in the germline V gene. Between the trimmed V and J ends, which lost 3 bases and 5 bases, there was a span of 10 bases. This CDR3 comprises 13 residues. CDR3 DNA: TGTGCTAGTGGTTTCGGGGGAGGAACTGAAGCTTTCTTT. It yields the protein CASGFGGGTEAFF.

This clone was detected a few times. This chain connects TRBV19 to TRBJ1-5, with 9 positions matching TRBD1. The CDR3 is made up of 17 amino acids. Germline CDR1 LNHDA, CDR2 SQIVND (reference sequence). V lost 4 bases and J lost 1; bases outside the gene matches: 8. CDR3 sequence reads: CASSREGTGLSNQPQHF. The CDR3 DNA reads as TGTGCCAGTAGTAGGGAGGGGACAGGGCTAAGCAATCAGCCCCAGCATTTT.

The chain has TRBV28 and TRBJ2-1, with TRBD1 matching over 9 bases. There are 20 residues in the CDR3. Per germline, CDR1 MDHEN and CDR2 SYDVKM. J was trimmed by 9 bases and V by 2 bases; bases with no gene match: 23. DNA of the CDR3: TGTGCCAGCAGTTTAAGGGAGGGACAGGGCCCAATTGTGGCGAGGAGTGAGCAGTTCTTC. This encodes CASSLREGQGPIVARSEQFF.

The chain joins TRBV19 to TRBJ2-7, with D uncertain. CDR3 length equals 14 residues. The germline gives CDR1 LNHDA, CDR2 SQIVND (reference sequence). Trimming took off 9 bases at V and 3 bases at J, with 18 bases between the two ends. CDR3 sequence reads: CARGRTLPLYEQYF. The CDR3 nucleotides are TGTGCCAGGGGCCGTACCCTCCCCCTCTACGAGCAGTACTTC.

In its sample, this clone was seen a few times. The rearrangement joins TRBV30 to TRBJ2-7, with 9 bases fitting TRBD1. CDR1 and CDR2 from the germline V gene are GTSNPN and SVGIG (reference sequence). The CDR3 consists of 13 residues. The trim removed 3 bases at V and 3 bases at J, leaving 3 bases unmatched. CDR3 in amino acids: CAWRGQGLYEQYF. The CDR3 nucleotides are TGTGCCTGGAGAGGACAGGGGCTCTACGAGCAGTACTTC. The full variable domain, in which reference TRBV30 and TRBJ2-7 provide the parts outside the CDR3, is SQTIHQWPATLVQPVGSPLSLECTVEGTSNPNLYWYRQAAGRGLQLLFYSVGIGQISSEVPQNLSASRPQDRQFILSSKKLLLSDSGFYLCAWRGQGLYEQYFGPGTRLTVT.